These T cell receptor beta chains were read from a single sample in a study of shared clonotypes between healthy human individuals. The protocol was immunoSEQ multiplex PCR, while the TCRdb copy is restricted to in-frame clones and leaves out a portion. Of just over 2,000,000 clones listed, less than 95% were seen once; the top ten hold around 1.1%. Sequenced material: naive CD8+ T cells sorted from blood. These receptor sequences come from a young man in good health. CDR3s include the opening cysteine and the closing phenylalanine or tryptophan. D genes are given only for firm matches. Not every row has a clone size; where given, it reads once, few, many or a size class.

TRBV19,TRBJ2-7,NA,NA,CASSPGLIYEQYF,TGTGCCAGTAGTCCCGGACTAATCTACGAGCAGTACTTC
TRBV7-3,TRBJ1-6,NA,NA,CASSLTGEGNSPLHF,TGTGCCAGCAGCTTAACGGGGGAAGGAAATTCACCCCTCCACTTT
TRBV7-9,TRBJ2-1,NA,NA,CASSYIEWQGHNEQFF,TGTGCCAGCAGCTACATAGAGTGGCAGGGTCACAATGAGCAGTTCTTC
TRBV9,TRBJ1-1,TRBD1,NA,CASSVGLEGGVFEAFF,TGTGCCAGCAGCGTAGGTCTAGAAGGGGGCGTCTTTGAAGCTTTCTTT
TRBV25-1,TRBJ2-3,NA,NA,CASSHGDTDTQYF,TGTGCCAGCAGTCACGGGGACACAGATACGCAGTATTTT
TRBV30,TRBJ2-3,NA,NA,CAWDRSVIRTDTQYF,TGTGCCTGGGACAGGTCTGTTATTAGAACAGATACGCAGTATTTT
TRBV7-9,TRBJ1-1,NA,NA,CASSQIPGTRNTEAFF,TGTGCCAGCAGCCAAATCCCCGGGACACGGAACACTGAAGCTTTCTTT
TRBV5-5,TRBJ2-7,NA,NA,CASSLGRQDYYEQYF,TGTGCCAGCAGCTTGGGGAGACAGGATTACTACGAGCAGTACTTC
TRBV7-3,TRBJ1-1,NA,NA,CASSLNIVMNTEAFF,TGTGCCAGCAGCTTAAACATTGTCATGAACACTGAAGCTTTCTTT
TRBV5-4,TRBJ2-7,NA,once,CASSLDLYEQYF,TGTGCCAGCAGCCTGGACCTCTACGAGCAGTACTTC
TRBV27,TRBJ1-2,NA,NA,CASSFQSGALPYGYTF,TGTGCCAGCAGTTTCCAATCTGGAGCCCTACCCTATGGCTACACCTTC
TRBV6-7,TRBJ2-7,NA,NA,CASTLPTGLNPYEQYF,TGTGCCAGCACCCTACCGACAGGCCTAAATCCATACGAGCAGTACTTC
TRBV2,TRBJ1-1,NA,NA,CASSDGQSPEAFF,TGTGCCAGCAGTGACGGACAGAGCCCTGAAGCTTTCTTT
TRBV7-9,TRBJ2-7,NA,NA,CASSLVGENYEQYF,TGTGCCAGCAGCTTAGTAGGGGAGAACTACGAGCAGTACTTC
TRBV7-9,TRBJ1-1,TRBD1,NA,CASSTSGGLGTEAFF,TGTGCCAGCAGCACCTCAGGGGGCTTAGGCACTGAAGCTTTCTTT
TRBV4-3,TRBJ2-1,NA,NA,CASSQSAYYNEQFF,TGCGCCAGCAGCCAATCGGCCTACTACAATGAGCAGTTCTTC
TRBV7-2,TRBJ1-3,TRBD1,NA,CASSYVGGTGRPGNTIYF,TGTGCCAGCAGCTACGTAGGCGGGACAGGGAGACCTGGAAACACCATATATTTT
TRBV15,TRBJ1-5,NA,NA,CATSSGGMGNQPQHF,TGTGCCACCTCTTCCGGGGGGATGGGCAATCAGCCCCAGCATTTT
TRBV30,TRBJ2-7,NA,NA,CAWSVIAEYEQYF,TGTGCCTGGAGTGTAATTGCAGAGTACGAGCAGTACTTC
TRBV19,TRBJ1-6,NA,NA,CASSIQLTAYNSPLHF,TGTGCCAGTAGTATACAATTGACAGCCTATAATTCACCCCTCCACTTT
TRBV2,TRBJ1-1,TRBD1,NA,CASRGPGGTEAFF,TGTGCCAGCAGGGGTCCAGGGGGCACTGAAGCTTTCTTT
TRBV9,TRBJ2-7,TRBD1,NA,CASSAGTGDYEQYF,TGTGCCAGCAGCGCCGGGACAGGGGATTACGAGCAGTACTTC
TRBV27,TRBJ2-7,NA,NA,CASRLGGISYEQYF,TGTGCCAGCAGGCTAGGGGGTATTTCCTACGAGCAGTACTTC
TRBV5-5,TRBJ1-2,NA,NA,CASRKTQGFEYGYTF,TGTGCCAGCAGGAAGACACAGGGTTTTGAATATGGCTACACCTTC
TRBV7-2,TRBJ2-5,NA,NA,CASSYGGEGTEETQYF,TGTGCCAGCAGCTACGGGGGAGAGGGAACTGAAGAGACCCAGTACTTC
TRBV7-9,TRBJ2-7,NA,once,CASSPTTSYEQYF,TGTGCCAGCAGTCCGACTACCTCCTACGAGCAGTACTTC
TRBV28,TRBJ2-1,NA,NA,CASSLYRRLGWSYNEQFF,TGTGCCAGCAGTTTATACAGAAGACTGGGTTGGTCCTACAATGAGCAGTTCTTC
TRBV4-1,TRBJ1-5,TRBD1,NA,CASSHGTGNQPQHF,TGCGCCAGCAGCCACGGGACAGGGAATCAGCCCCAGCATTTT
TRBV5-1,TRBJ2-1,TRBD2,NA,CASSFSGGPYNEQFF,TGCGCCAGCAGCTTTAGCGGGGGCCCATACAATGAGCAGTTCTTC
TRBV12-5,TRBJ1-1,NA,once,CASGLGGGTEAFF,TGTGCTAGTGGTTTGGGGGGCGGCACTGAAGCTTTCTTT
TRBV6-5,TRBJ1-5,NA,NA,CASRDYQGIQPQHF,TGTGCCAGCAGGGATTATCAGGGAATTCAGCCCCAGCATTTT
TRBV4-1,TRBJ2-3,NA,NA,CASSQVGDTFTDTQYF,TGCGCCAGCAGCCAAGTAGGGGACACCTTCACAGATACGCAGTATTTT
TRBV4-1,TRBJ2-7,NA,NA,CASSQDSQGSYEQYF,TGCGCCAGCAGCCAAGATTCACAGGGATCCTACGAGCAGTACTTC
TRBV7-2,TRBJ2-7,TRBD2,NA,CASSLEWEGSSYEQYF,TGTGCCAGCAGCTTAGAGTGGGAGGGCAGTTCCTACGAGCAGTACTTC
TRBV6-5,TRBJ2-1,TRBD1,NA,CASRNRDSNYNEQFF,TGTGCCAGCAGAAACCGGGACAGCAACTACAATGAGCAGTTCTTC
TRBV4-2,TRBJ2-1,TRBD1,NA,CASSQDPGQGANEQFF,TGTGCCAGCAGCCAAGACCCGGGACAGGGGGCGAATGAGCAGTTCTTC
TRBV6-1,TRBJ2-5,NA,NA,CASSDYQETQYF,TGTGCCAGCAGTGATTACCAAGAGACCCAGTACTTC
TRBV7-9,TRBJ2-3,NA,NA,CASSYPTDRPTDTQYF,TGTGCCAGCAGCTACCCTACGGACAGACCCACAGATACGCAGTATTTT
TRBV27,TRBJ2-1,NA,NA,CASSNRANEQFF,TGTGCCAGTAGTAACCGGGCTAATGAGCAGTTCTTC
TRBV7-9,TRBJ2-5,TRBD2,NA,CASSFDEGRAWDETQYF,TGTGCCAGCAGCTTTGATGAGGGGAGGGCCTGGGATGAGACCCAGTACTTC
TRBV30,TRBJ2-1,TRBD1,NA,CAWSVGQGATYIYNEQFF,TGTGCCTGGAGTGTAGGACAGGGGGCTACCTACATCTACAATGAGCAGTTCTTC
TRBV7-8,TRBJ2-7,NA,NA,CASSLRETYEQYF,TGTGCCAGCAGCTTACGGGAGACCTACGAGCAGTACTTC
TRBV29-1,TRBJ1-2,NA,NA,CSVEDSGENYGYTF,TGCAGCGTTGAAGATTCAGGGGAGAACTATGGCTACACCTTC
TRBV9,TRBJ2-5,NA,NA,CANRAMADTQETQYF,TGTGCCAACAGGGCGATGGCAGATACCCAAGAGACCCAGTACTTC
TRBV7-2,TRBJ2-3,NA,NA,CASSLMDAPPTDTQYF,TGTGCCAGCAGCTTAATGGACGCGCCTCCCACAGATACGCAGTATTTT
TRBV6-1,TRBJ2-1,NA,NA,CASSPLWGILNEQFF,TGTGCCAGCAGTCCCCTTTGGGGGATCCTCAATGAGCAGTTCTTC
TRBV11-2,TRBJ2-1,NA,NA,CASSLVGGAYNEQFF,TGTGCCAGCAGCTTAGTCGGCGGAGCCTACAATGAGCAGTTCTTC
TRBV10-3,TRBJ2-7,NA,few,CAISGAESYEQYF,TGTGCCATCTCGGGAGCGGAGTCCTACGAGCAGTACTTC
TRBV28,TRBJ2-1,TRBD2,NA,CASSTQRSGGLDEQFF,TGTGCCAGCAGTACCCAACGTAGCGGGGGGCTGGATGAGCAGTTCTTC
TRBV5-6,TRBJ2-3,TRBD2,NA,CASSLGAGTDTQYF,TGTGCCAGCAGCTTGGGAGCGGGGACAGATACGCAGTATTTT
TRBV13,TRBJ1-6,TRBD1,NA,CASANRGGYNSPLHF,TGTGCCAGCGCTAACAGGGGGGGGTATAATTCACCCCTCCACTTT
TRBV7-8,TRBJ2-7,NA,NA,CASSLSEFSYEQYF,TGTGCCAGCAGCTTAAGCGAGTTCTCCTACGAGCAGTACTTC
TRBV7-9,TRBJ1-1,NA,NA,CASSLTPNTEAFF,TGTGCCAGCAGCCTGACACCGAACACTGAAGCTTTCTTT
TRBV7-6,TRBJ2-1,TRBD1,NA,CASSMGTEVYNEQFF,TGTGCCAGCAGCATGGGGACAGAGGTTTACAATGAGCAGTTCTTC
TRBV9,TRBJ2-5,NA,NA,CASSPTTAQETQYF,TGTGCCAGCAGCCCGACGACAGCTCAAGAGACCCAGTACTTC
TRBV4-3,TRBJ1-1,NA,NA,CASSQDAPNTEAFF,TGCGCCAGCAGCCAAGACGCACCGAACACTGAAGCTTTCTTT
TRBV10-3,TRBJ2-3,NA,NA,CAISESTPDRTTDTQYF,TGTGCCATCAGTGAGTCGACTCCGGACCGAACCACAGATACGCAGTATTTT
TRBV4-3,TRBJ2-7,NA,NA,CASSQEPQGEPPYEQYF,TGCGCCAGCAGCCAAGAGCCGCAGGGTGAACCCCCCTACGAGCAGTACTTC
TRBV6-6,TRBJ2-3,NA,NA,CASGRDRDTQYF,TGTGCCAGCGGGCGGGACCGAGATACGCAGTATTTT